This T cell receptor beta chain was profiled in a study of T cell responses to AZD1222 COVID-19 vaccine (dated by TCRdb to 2020 to 2023). The study in broad terms: AZD1222 recipients with second doses at about 4 weeks or about 12 weeks were pooled, because spike-specific TCR depth and breadth did not differ between schedules. A total of 233 trial participants underwent TCR sequencing, of whom around 200 received two doses of AZD1222 and about 26 received two doses of the MenACWY control vaccine. Trial participants were enrolled by age into 18-55, 56-69 and 70-plus year subgroups, with approximately 150, 28 and 58 TCR-sequenced participants respectively. Study-level results and caveats: Spike-specific TCR breadth and depth rose significantly after two AZD1222 doses compared with day 0 and with MenACWY recipients. Epitopes outside the regions mutated in the B.1.351 and B.1.1.7 variants were reportedly recognized by nearly half of the unique spike-specific TCRs. The 56-69-year group was small, and its depth increase did not reach significance, likely because of low power. The whole spike protein was spanned by vaccine-associated CD4 TCRs, and dominant responses were seen in regions 160-218 and 743-854. Because no day 14 peak-response samples were available, the repertoires could be characterized only after the peak T cell response. Only 5 to 7 AZD1222 recipients were SARS-CoV-2 seropositive at baseline, limiting conclusions about previously exposed vaccinees. Participants were mostly white British, with more females than males. The authors suggested clonal diversity may have been underestimated.

The sample's time point label, in plain terms: baseline before first vaccination. Vaccinee samples were obtained from the UK trials COV001 and COV002, which included a single-blind randomized controlled phase 2/3 trial of AZD1222 (ChAdOx1 nCoV-19) in healthy adults. For TCRbeta chain sequencing, PBMC samples were collected from trial participants at day 0 and at day 28 after the second dose. Remarks on this clone: What this receptor recognizes is not known. The sample holds no much larger clone one base away, and base qualities are not on file.

Including the terminal cysteine and phenylalanine, the CDR3 comprises 15 residues. Here the CDR3 DNA is all that survives: 45 bases in frame from base 1. Looking up the germline V gene (reference sequence) yields CDR1 SEHNR and CDR2 FQNEAQ. Between the V and J ends, shortened by 5 bases and 2 bases respectively, the junction contains 10 bases. The CDR3 regions of human TCRbeta chains were analyzed by immunosequencing. The original methods were these. TCRs in the repertoires were compared against a reference library of SARS-CoV-2-specific TCRs that had been generated with the MIRA antigen-specificity platform. Breadth was defined as the fraction of unique TCRs that were SARS-CoV-2-associated. Depth was defined as the fraction of total T cells that were SARS-CoV-2-associated. Using the MIRA data, each spike-specific TCR was mapped to the spike region that the TCR reacts to and placed in a CD4 or CD8 class. Log10-transformed breadth and depth values were compared by one-way ANOVA with Sidak's multiple comparisons tests. TCRdb's version of the immuneACCESS table is confined to in-frame rearrangements and falls short of the full clone set. An unresolved V gene accounts for under half of the shortfall where checked; the remainder is of unknown origin. That table supplies the V and J calls and clone size; D and trimming were determined from the DNA. This sample holds roughly 100,000 clones; approximately 88% were observed only once. The top ten clones comprise more than 20% of the sample.

The chain is assembled from TRBV7-9 and TRBJ2-6; TRBD1 is a possible D gene, resting on 6 matching bases. The material was peripheral blood, obtained on day 0 of AZD1222 vaccination. The sequence was collected from an adult in good health. The CDR3 loop reads CASSLTGTGANVLTF. The sequenced DNA is TGTGCCAGCAGCCTCACAGGGACTGGGGCCAACGTCCTGACTTTC.